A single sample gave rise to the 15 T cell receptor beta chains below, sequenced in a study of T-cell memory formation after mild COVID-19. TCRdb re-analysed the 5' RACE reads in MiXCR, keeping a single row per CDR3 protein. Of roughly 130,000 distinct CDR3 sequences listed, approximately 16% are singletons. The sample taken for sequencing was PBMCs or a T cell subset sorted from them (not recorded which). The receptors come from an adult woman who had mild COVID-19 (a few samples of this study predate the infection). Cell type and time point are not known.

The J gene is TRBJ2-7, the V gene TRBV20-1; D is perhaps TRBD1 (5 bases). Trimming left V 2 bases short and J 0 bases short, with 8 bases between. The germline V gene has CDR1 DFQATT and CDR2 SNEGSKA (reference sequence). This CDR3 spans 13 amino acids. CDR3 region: CSARRGASYEQYF. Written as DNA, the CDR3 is TGCAGTGCTAGACGTGGGGCCTCCTACGAGCAGTACTTC.

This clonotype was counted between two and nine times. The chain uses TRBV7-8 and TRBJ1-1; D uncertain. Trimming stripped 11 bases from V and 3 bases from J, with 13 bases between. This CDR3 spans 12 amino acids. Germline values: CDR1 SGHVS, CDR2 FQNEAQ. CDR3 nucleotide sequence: TGTGCCGTAATTCGACCTGACACTGAAGCTTTCTTT. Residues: CAVIRPDTEAFF.

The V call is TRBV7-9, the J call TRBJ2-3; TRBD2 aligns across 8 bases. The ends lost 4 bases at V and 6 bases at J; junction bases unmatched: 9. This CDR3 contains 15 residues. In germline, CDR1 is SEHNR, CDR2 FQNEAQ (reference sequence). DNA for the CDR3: TGTGCCAGCAGCTCCGGACTAGCAGTATCGGATACGCAGTATTTT. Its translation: CASSSGLAVSDTQYF.

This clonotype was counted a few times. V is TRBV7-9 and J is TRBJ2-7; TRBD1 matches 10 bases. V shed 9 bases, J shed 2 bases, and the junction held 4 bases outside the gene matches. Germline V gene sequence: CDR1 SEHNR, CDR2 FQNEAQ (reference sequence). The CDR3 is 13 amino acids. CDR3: CASAGQGAYEQYF. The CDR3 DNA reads TGTGCCAGTGCAGGACAGGGGGCCTACGAGCAGTACTTC.

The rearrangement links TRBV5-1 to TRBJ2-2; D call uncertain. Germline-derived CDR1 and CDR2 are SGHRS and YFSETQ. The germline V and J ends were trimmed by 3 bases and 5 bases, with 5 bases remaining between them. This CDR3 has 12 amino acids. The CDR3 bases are TGCGCCAGCAGCTGGATGACCGGGGAGCTGTTTTTT. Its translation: CASSWMTGELFF.

The CDR3: CASGKSSYNEQFF. CDR3 nucleotides: TGTGCCAGCGGGAAGAGCTCCTACAATGAGCAGTTCTTC. V and J are TRBV2 and TRBJ2-1; D remains unclear. This CDR3 region has 13 residues. V lost 8 bases to trimming and J lost 0 bases, with 8 bases between them. Germline V gives CDR1 SNHLY, CDR2 FYNNEI.

The CDR3 protein is CSGYSGATYNEQFF. As DNA, the CDR3 is TGCAGCGGGTATAGCGGGGCGACCTACAATGAGCAGTTCTTC. The rearrangement joins TRBV29-1 to TRBJ2-1; 8 bases are shared with TRBD2. The CDR3 sequence is 14 residues long. Germline V gene lookup returns CDR1 SQVTM and CDR2 ANQGSEA. The trim removed 7 bases at V and 2 bases at J, leaving 7 bases unmatched.

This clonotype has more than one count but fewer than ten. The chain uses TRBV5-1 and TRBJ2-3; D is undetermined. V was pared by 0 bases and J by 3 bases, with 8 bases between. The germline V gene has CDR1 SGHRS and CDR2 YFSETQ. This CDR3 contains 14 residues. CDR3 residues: CASSLGLVTDTQYF. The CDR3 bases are TGCGCCAGCAGCTTGGGATTAGTGACAGATACGCAGTATTTT.

DNA of the CDR3: TGTGCCACCAGCAGAGATAGGCTAGCGGGAGTTGAGCAGTACTTC. Encoded protein: CATSRDRLAGVEQYF. The chain recombines TRBV15 with TRBJ2-7; 10 bases are a match to TRBD2. V lost 0 bases and J lost 7; bases outside the gene matches: 6. Germline CDR1 LNHNV, CDR2 YYDKDF (reference sequence). This CDR3 comprises 15 residues.

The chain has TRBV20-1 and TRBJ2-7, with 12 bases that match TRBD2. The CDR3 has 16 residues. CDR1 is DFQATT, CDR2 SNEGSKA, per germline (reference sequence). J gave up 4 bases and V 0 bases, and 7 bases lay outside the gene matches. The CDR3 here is CSARDPSGRAGYEQYF. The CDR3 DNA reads TGCAGTGCTAGAGACCCTAGCGGGAGGGCCGGGTACGAGCAGTACTTC.

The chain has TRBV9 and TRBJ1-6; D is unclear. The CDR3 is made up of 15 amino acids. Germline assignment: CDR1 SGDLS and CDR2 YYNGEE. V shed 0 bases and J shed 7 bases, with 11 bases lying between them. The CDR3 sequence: CASSVDGRKNSPLHF. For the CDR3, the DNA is TGTGCCAGCAGCGTAGACGGGCGGAAAAATTCACCCCTCCACTTT.

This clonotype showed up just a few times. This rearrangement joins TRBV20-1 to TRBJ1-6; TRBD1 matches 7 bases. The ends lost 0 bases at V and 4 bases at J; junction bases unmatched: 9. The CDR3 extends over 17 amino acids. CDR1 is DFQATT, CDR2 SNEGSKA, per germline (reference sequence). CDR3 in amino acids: CSARDPIRQGYNSPLHF. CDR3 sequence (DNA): TGCAGTGCTAGAGATCCTATACGACAGGGTTATAATTCACCCCTCCACTTT.

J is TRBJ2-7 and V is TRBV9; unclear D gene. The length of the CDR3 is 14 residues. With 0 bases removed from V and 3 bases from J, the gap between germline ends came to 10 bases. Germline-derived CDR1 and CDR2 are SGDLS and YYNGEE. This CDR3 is CASSVEGRSYEQYF. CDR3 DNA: TGTGCCAGCAGCGTAGAGGGAAGAAGCTACGAGCAGTACTTC.

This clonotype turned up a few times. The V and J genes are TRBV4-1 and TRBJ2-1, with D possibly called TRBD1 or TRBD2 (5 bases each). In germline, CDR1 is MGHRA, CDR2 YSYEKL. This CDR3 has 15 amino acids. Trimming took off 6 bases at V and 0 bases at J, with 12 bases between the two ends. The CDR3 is CASRERDDSYNEQFF. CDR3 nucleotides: TGCGCCAGCAGGGAACGGGACGACTCCTACAATGAGCAGTTCTTC.

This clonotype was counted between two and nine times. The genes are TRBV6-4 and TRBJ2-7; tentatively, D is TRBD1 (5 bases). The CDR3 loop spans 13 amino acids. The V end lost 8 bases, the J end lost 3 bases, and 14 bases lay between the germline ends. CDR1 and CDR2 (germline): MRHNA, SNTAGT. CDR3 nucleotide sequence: TGTGCCAGCCGGAACGACAGAATCTACGAGCAGTACTTC. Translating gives CASRNDRIYEQYF.